This T cell receptor beta chain was retrieved from a study of cytomegalovirus exposure and HLA in healthy donors. Study information: The use of the same platform for the 90 to 150 validation repertoires and the roughly 670 first-cohort repertoires was reported by a later analysis. The study, taken as a whole, reports: Testing in vitro showed a few CMV-associated chains specific for CMV antigens. Associated with cytomegalovirus, according to the listing, were some 180 TCR beta chains. High sensitivity and specificity were reportedly achieved when the classifier diagnosed cytomegalovirus status.

Using immunoSEQ multiplex PCR, the repertoire was profiled, and TCRdb retains in-frame clones only, with some absent. Among roughly 190,000 clones, around 86% were seen once, and the ten largest hold about 7.7%. On this clone: Antigen unknown.

Unmatched junction bases numbered 7, after V lost 1 base and J lost 8 bases. From germline, CDR1 is SEHNR and CDR2 FQNEAQ (reference sequence). The CDR3 runs to 14 residues. The sequencing sample was made of PBMCs. This chain connects TRBV7-9 to TRBJ1-2; TRBD1 matches at 7 bases. The source is a man aged 30-40 years in good health and CMV-seropositive. Written as DNA, the CDR3 is TGTGCCAGCAGCTTAGGCGAGGGGGCGGGAGGCTACACCTTC. The encoded protein is CASSLGEGAGGYTF.